This T cell receptor (beta chain) stems from a study of cytomegalovirus exposure and HLA in healthy donors. The study's findings and limits: A later analysis linked a missense variant in DCLRE1C to the trimming of TCR beta V and J genes. Across all donors, roughly uniform sequencing depth was an assumption of the presence/absence analyses.

The CDR3 totals 12 residues. Germline CDR1 reads MDHEN; CDR2 reads SYDVKM. The V end lost 6 bases, the J end lost 8 bases, and 11 bases lay between the germline ends. In regard to this clone: Its antigen remains unknown.

The PCR made use of 60 Vbeta and 13 Jbeta primers. The table came from immunoSEQ multiplex PCR; TCRdb's copy has only in-frame clones and leaves some out. The table has roughly 80,000 clones, about four fifths seen once. The TCR comes from a woman aged 25 to 39 in good health and CMV-seronegative. The chain recombines TRBV28 with TRBJ2-1, with D tentatively TRBD1 (5 bases). The sequenced sample consisted of PBMCs. Here the CDR3 reads CASSYPTDEQFF. Written as DNA, the CDR3 is TGTGCCAGCAGCTATCCGACAGATGAGCAGTTCTTC.